A single sample gave rise to the 23 T cell receptor beta chains below, sequenced in a study of shared clonotypes between healthy human individuals. Terminally differentiated effector memory CD45RA+ cells were excluded by CCR7 positive selection of CD45RO-negative cells. Produced via immunoSEQ multiplex PCR; TCRdb's table is partial and in-frame only. The repertoire holds about 2.2 million clones, with 93% as singletons. The sample consisted of naive CD8+ T cells from PBMCs. These receptors were taken from a man in his late teens or twenties in good health. Some clones in this sample may be carry-over from other donors' samples.

The table lists this clone with a count of one. In nucleotides, the CDR3 is TGTGCCAGCAGCCCCGTCTCTGGGGCCAACGTCCTGACTTTC. Its translation: CASSPVSGANVLTF. The chain has TRBV9 and TRBJ2-6; D call uncertain. CDR1 and CDR2 (germline): SGDLS, YYNGEE. Trimming removed 4 bases at V and 0 bases at J, with 5 bases between. The CDR3 sequence is 14 residues long.

The chain couples TRBV28 to TRBJ2-7, with a possible D match to TRBD1 (6 bases). Germline CDR1 MDHEN, CDR2 SYDVKM. The CDR3 contains 15 residues. The germline V and J ends were trimmed by 3 bases and 3 bases, with 15 bases remaining between them. The CDR3 is CASSFSTGIVYEQYF. The CDR3 bases are TGTGCCAGCAGTTTCTCCACAGGGATAGTCTACGAGCAGTACTTC.

J is TRBJ2-7 and V is TRBV28; D remains ambiguous. The CDR3 totals 13 residues. V lost 6 bases and J lost 2, with 11 bases in between. CDR1 MDHEN and CDR2 SYDVKM come from the germline V gene. The CDR3, as DNA: TGTGCCAGCAGACCGTACGGAACCTACGAGCAGTACTTC. It encodes CASRPYGTYEQYF.

The CDR3 here is CASSSTPDRHSTDTQYF. For the CDR3, the DNA is TGTGCCAGCAGCTCTACGCCAGACAGACACAGCACAGATACGCAGTATTTT. J is TRBJ2-3 and V is TRBV7-3, with a weak D call TRBD1 (5 bases). The V gene lost 4 bases and the J gene lost 0 bases, with 17 bases spanning the gap. CDR1 is SGHTA, CDR2 FQGTGA, per germline. The CDR3 contains 17 residues.

In this sample, this clone turned up a few times. J is TRBJ1-5 and V is TRBV30, with D perhaps matching TRBD1 (5 bases). The V end was cut by 5 bases, the J end by 3 bases, with 8 bases between. The CDR3 spans 12 residues. CDR1 is GTSNPN and CDR2 is SVGIG in the germline V gene (reference sequence). CDR3 DNA: TGTGCCTGGGACAGTATCAATCAGCCCCAGCATTTT. Residues: CAWDSINQPQHF.

The chain uses TRBV6-6 and TRBJ1-1; D gene unclear. The CDR3 totals 10 residues. V lost 8 bases and J 8 bases, leaving 9 bases between the germline ends. Germline loops: CDR1 MNHNY, CDR2 SVGAGI (reference sequence). For the CDR3, the DNA is TGTGCCAGCCTGTCGGGGGAAGCTTTCTTT. Its translation: CASLSGEAFF.

The chain couples TRBV6-1 to TRBJ1-3; tentative D call: TRBD1 (5 bases). Germline-derived CDR1 and CDR2 are MNHNS and SASEGT. V was cut by 2 bases and J by 0 bases, with 8 bases left in between. This CDR3 is 15 amino acids long. CDR3 coding DNA: TGTGCCAGCAGTGAAAGGGACTTCTCTGGAAACACCATATATTTT. Amino acid sequence: CASSERDFSGNTIYF.

The J gene is TRBJ2-5, the V gene TRBV4-1; D unresolved. This CDR3 region has 18 residues. CDR1 is MGHRA, CDR2 YSYEKL, per germline. Trimming shortened V by 0 bases and J by 5 bases, and 22 bases separated the two germline ends. The CDR3 loop reads CASSQDAETNPTPETQYF. CDR3 DNA sequence: TGCGCCAGCAGCCAAGATGCGGAAACAAACCCCACTCCGGAGACCCAGTACTTC.

The chain links TRBV15 to TRBJ1-1; TRBD1 might be the D (6 bases). Trimming removed 6 bases at V and 0 bases at J, with 14 bases between. The CDR3 runs 15 residues. CDR1 is LNHNV and CDR2 is YYDKDF in the germline V gene (reference sequence). The CDR3 DNA reads TGTGCCACCAGAGCGTTGGGGGCAATGAACACTGAAGCTTTCTTT. Protein sequence: CATRALGAMNTEAFF.

This chain uses TRBV19 with TRBJ2-7, with D possibly being TRBD1 (6 bases). The CDR3 extends over 13 amino acids. Germline CDR1 LNHDA, CDR2 SQIVND (reference sequence). V gave up 6 bases and J gave up 7 bases, with 16 bases separating them. The CDR3 loop is CASRQGPLGEQYF. The CDR3, as DNA: TGTGCCAGTAGACAGGGACCGTTAGGGGAGCAGTACTTC.

The chain combines TRBV6-5 with TRBJ2-2, with TRBD1 identical over 7 bases. CDR1 and CDR2 from the germline V gene are MNHEY and SVGAGI. CDR3 size: 16 residues. V was clipped by 4 bases and J by 5 bases; unmatched bases: 10. The CDR3 loop is CASSSMTGLRTGELFF. In nucleotides, the CDR3 is TGTGCCAGCAGTTCTATGACAGGGCTGAGGACCGGGGAGCTGTTTTTT.

V gene TRBV11-3 combines with J gene TRBJ2-3; no reliable D call. This CDR3 is 15 amino acids long. Germline V gene sequence: CDR1 SGHNT, CDR2 YENEEA. Trimming stripped 1 base from V and 0 bases from J, with 8 bases between. The chain's CDR3 is CASSLGALSTDTQYF. CDR3 nucleotides: TGTGCCAGCAGCTTAGGGGCGTTGAGCACAGATACGCAGTATTTT.

This sequence joins TRBV10-3 and TRBJ2-7; 14 bases are a match to TRBD2. The germline gives CDR1 ENHRY, CDR2 SYGVKD. With V trimmed by 2 bases and J by 1 base, 10 bases remained unmatched. This CDR3 comprises 19 residues. The CDR3 is CAISEPGLAGAHSSYEQYF. Here the CDR3 DNA reads TGTGCCATCAGTGAGCCGGGACTAGCGGGAGCCCACAGTTCCTACGAGCAGTACTTC.

CDR3 sequence reads: CASSHRLAEFRNEQFF. CDR3 coding DNA: TGTGCCAGCAGCCACCGACTAGCGGAGTTTAGAAATGAGCAGTTCTTC. The V and J genes are TRBV7-9 and TRBJ2-1; 9 positions agree with TRBD2. Germline assignment: CDR1 SEHNR and CDR2 FQNEAQ (reference sequence). Trimming removed 5 bases from V and 7 bases from J; junction bases left unmatched: 12. CDR3 length: 16 residues.

The chain is built from TRBV5-5 and TRBJ1-5, with D unclear. Germline CDR1 SGHKS, CDR2 YYEKEE (reference sequence). CDR3 size: 15 residues. The V gene lost 0 bases and the J gene lost 3 bases, with 10 bases spanning the gap. This CDR3 reads CASSLAPTANQPQHF. CDR3 DNA: TGTGCCAGCAGCTTGGCCCCGACGGCCAATCAGCCCCAGCATTTT. Looking up the rest from reference TRBV5-5 and TRBJ1-5 gives the full variable domain: DAGVTQSPTHLIKTRGQQVTLRCSPISGHKSVSWYQQVLGQGPQFIFQYYEKEERGRGNFPDRFSARQFPNYSSELNVNALLLGDSALYLCASSLAPTANQPQHFGDGTRLSIL.

The V call is TRBV10-3, the J call TRBJ2-2; 12 bases align to TRBD2. V dropped 6 bases and J dropped 8; count of bases not matched to a gene: 10. The CDR3 sequence is 16 residues long. CDR1 ENHRY and CDR2 SYGVKD come from the germline V gene. The CDR3 reads CAISPPGLAGGGELFF. For the CDR3, the DNA is TGTGCCATCAGCCCCCCCGGGCTAGCGGGAGGGGGGGAGCTGTTTTTT.

The chain joins TRBV6-5 to TRBJ2-7, with D possibly TRBD2 on 5 matching bases. The CDR3 contains 12 residues. V shed 4 bases and J shed 10 bases, with 14 bases lying between them. Germline loops: CDR1 MNHEY, CDR2 SVGAGI. This CDR3 reads CASSSEGLIQYF. For the CDR3, the DNA is TGTGCCAGCAGTTCCGAAGGACTTATACAGTACTTC.

This sequence joins TRBV5-4 and TRBJ2-1, with a tentative D call TRBD2 (5 bases). V was pared by 4 bases and J by 7 bases, with 12 bases between. The CDR3 covers 13 residues. CDR1 and CDR2 (germline): SGHNT, YYREEE (reference sequence). The CDR3 here is CASSPDLPNEQFF. The CDR3 bases are TGTGCCAGCAGCCCGGACTTGCCGAATGAGCAGTTCTTC.

The chain couples TRBV27 to TRBJ2-2, with TRBD1 matching over 12 bases. V lost 6 bases, J lost 6 bases, and 14 bases stayed unmatched. This CDR3 has 18 amino acids. Germline V gives CDR1 MNHEY, CDR2 SMNVEV (reference sequence). The CDR3: CASSDVGTGGFRAGELFF. The CDR3 nucleotides read TGTGCCAGCAGCGACGTCGGGACAGGGGGCTTTAGGGCCGGGGAGCTGTTTTTT.

The chain carries TRBV6-1 and TRBJ2-7; D call uncertain. V gave up 7 bases and J gave up 3 bases, with 7 bases separating them. The CDR3 runs 11 residues. Germline assignment: CDR1 MNHNS and CDR2 SASEGT. The CDR3 DNA reads as TGTGCCAGCACTCACAACTACGAGCAGTACTTC. Translated: CASTHNYEQYF.

The rearrangement links TRBV7-3 to TRBJ2-1; TRBD2 aligns across 8 bases. The germline CDR1 and CDR2 sequences are SGHTA and FQGTGA. The CDR3 is 14 amino acids. Trimming took 5 bases from V and 5 from J; bases not matched to a gene: 5. CDR3 sequence: CASSGGTRDNEQFF. CDR3 bases: TGTGCCAGCAGCGGCGGGACTAGAGACAATGAGCAGTTCTTC.

In nucleotides, the CDR3 is TGTGCCAGCAGCTTGGCCGATGCGGGTGCCTCCTACAATGAGCAGTTCTTC. This codes for CASSLADAGASYNEQFF. The V and J genes are TRBV5-5 and TRBJ2-1, with D perhaps TRBD2 (5 bases). The V end was cut by 0 bases, the J end by 0 bases, with 13 bases between. Germline assignment: CDR1 SGHKS and CDR2 YYEKEE (reference sequence). The length of the CDR3 is 17 residues.

V gene TRBV27 combines with J gene TRBJ1-5; 7 bases line up with TRBD1. The CDR3 runs to 19 residues. Germline CDR1 MNHEY, CDR2 SMNVEV (reference sequence). V dropped 5 bases and J dropped 3; count of bases not matched to a gene: 19. The CDR3, as DNA: TGTGCCAGCAGTCCTCATTCCTCTCCGACAGGGTTTGTCAATCAGCCCCAGCATTTT. Translated, it gives CASSPHSSPTGFVNQPQHF.